The next 28 T cell receptor beta chains were all read from a single sample in a study of T cell responses to AZD1222 COVID-19 vaccine. Sequenced by immunoSEQ multiplex PCR; TCRdb stores in-frame clones only, minus some. This table holds about 75,000 clones, around 86% found once. Sequencing used peripheral blood, obtained 28 days after the second AZD1222 dose. The receptors derive from an adult who received the AZD1222 COVID-19 vaccine.

The V call is TRBV19, the J call TRBJ1-5; D call uncertain. Germline values: CDR1 LNHDA, CDR2 SQIVND (reference sequence). The CDR3 is made up of 15 amino acids. Trimming removed 3 bases at V and 4 bases at J, with 13 bases between. The DNA of the CDR3 is TGTGCCAGTAGTATGAGGGTGGAGGGTAATCAGCCCCAGCATTTT. Protein product: CASSMRVEGNQPQHF.

The V call is TRBV29-1, the J call TRBJ1-1, with D maybe TRBD1 (5 bases). The germline V gene has CDR1 SQVTM and CDR2 ANQGSEA. The V end was cut by 5 bases, the J end by 0 bases, with 10 bases between. The CDR3 has 13 amino acids. The CDR3 here is CSVQGRMNTEAFF. DNA for the CDR3: TGCAGCGTTCAGGGTAGGATGAACACTGAAGCTTTCTTT.

The chain combines TRBV11-2 with TRBJ1-6; 7 positions agree with TRBD1. Looked up from germline, CDR1 is SGHAT and CDR2 is FQNNGV. CDR3 length: 15 amino acids. Trimming at V came to 4 bases and at J to 10 bases, leaving 10 bases not matched to a gene. CDR3 nucleotide sequence: TGTGCCAGCAGCTCGAAGGCAGGGGGGAAATCACCCCTCCACTTT. The encoded protein is CASSSKAGGKSPLHF.

V gene TRBV7-3 combines with J gene TRBJ1-1; no clear D. The length of the CDR3 is 13 residues. Between the trimmed V and J ends, which lost 2 bases and 1 base, there was a span of 5 bases. Germline CDR1 is SGHTA and CDR2 is FQGTGA. CDR3 in DNA: TGTGCCAGCAGCTTAGGCCGGAACACTGAAGCTTTCTTT. It encodes CASSLGRNTEAFF.

This clone was found a few times. CDR3 nucleotide sequence: TGTGCCAGCAGCTTACAGGCTTTAAAGAATGAAAAACTGTTTTTT. Its protein product is CASSLQALKNEKLFF. J is TRBJ1-4 and V is TRBV11-1; the D is unclear. The V end lost 2 bases, the J end lost 5 bases, and 12 bases lay between the germline ends. This CDR3 contains 15 residues. The germline gives CDR1 SGHAT, CDR2 FQDESV (reference sequence).

The rearrangement joins TRBV7-9 to TRBJ1-1; D perhaps matches TRBD1 (5 bases). This CDR3 contains 13 residues. The germline V gene has CDR1 SEHNR and CDR2 FQNEAQ (reference sequence). V shed 5 bases and J shed 3 bases, with 10 bases lying between them. The DNA for the CDR3 is TGTGCCAGCAGCACTCGGGGGGACACTGAAGCTTTCTTT. This sequence encodes CASSTRGDTEAFF.

The chain employs TRBV4-1 and TRBJ1-2; TRBD1 agrees at 7 bases. The CDR3 is made up of 14 amino acids. CDR1 and CDR2 (germline): MGHRA, YSYEKL. The junction had 9 bases not matched to a gene; V was cut back by 5 bases and J by 6 bases. The CDR3 protein is CASSSPGQANGYTF. In nucleotides, the CDR3 is TGCGCCAGCAGCAGCCCCGGACAGGCAAATGGCTACACCTTC.

The V call is TRBV6-1, the J call TRBJ1-3, with a tentative D call TRBD1 (5 bases). Germline V CDR1 and CDR2: MNHNS, SASEGT. The CDR3 has 15 amino acids. V dropped 1 base and J dropped 0 bases, with 7 bases sitting between them. The CDR3 reads CASSEVRGSGNTIYF. CDR3 DNA sequence: TGTGCCAGCAGTGAAGTGAGGGGCTCTGGAAACACCATATATTTT.

The sample holds a few counts of this clone. The chain couples TRBV6-1 to TRBJ2-7; no clear D gene. Trimming removed 6 bases from V and 5 bases from J, with 8 bases in between. The CDR3 has 11 amino acids. From germline, CDR1 is MNHNS and CDR2 SASEGT. CDR3 nucleotides: TGTGCCAGCAGCAAAAGGGACGAGCAGTACTTC. Its protein product is CASSKRDEQYF.

The V call is TRBV7-9, the J call TRBJ1-2; 9 nucleotides align to TRBD1. Germline CDR1 and CDR2: SEHNR and FQNEAQ (reference sequence). This CDR3 spans 14 amino acids. The junction had 3 bases not matched to a gene; V was cut back by 1 base and J by 6 bases. This chain's CDR3 is CASSLGGQGHGYTF. For the CDR3, the DNA is TGTGCCAGCAGCTTAGGGGGACAGGGTCATGGCTACACCTTC.

The rearrangement links TRBV29-1 to TRBJ1-1; D possibly corresponds to TRBD1 (5 bases). Germline CDR1 SQVTM, CDR2 ANQGSEA. Trimming pared 7 bases from V and 3 bases from J, leaving 15 bases between. The CDR3 contains 13 residues. The chain's CDR3 is CSALVGGDTEAFF. CDR3 sequence (DNA): TGCAGCGCCTTGGTCGGGGGTGACACTGAAGCTTTCTTT.

The chain joins TRBV3-1 (or the pseudogene TRBV3-2) to TRBJ2-5; no definite D call. V gave up 1 base and J gave up 0 bases, with 15 bases separating them. The CDR3 runs 17 residues. Germline loops: CDR1 LGHDT, CDR2 YNNKEL (reference sequence). The CDR3 spells CASSQAEWGAHQETQYF. The CDR3 bases are TGTGCCAGCAGCCAAGCGGAGTGGGGTGCACACCAAGAGACCCAGTACTTC.

The chain couples TRBV28 to TRBJ1-5; D unclear. This CDR3 is built from 15 residues. Germline V gene data show CDR1 as MDHEN and CDR2 as SYDVKM. V was cut by 6 bases and J by 0 bases, with 12 bases left in between. The CDR3 here is CASSRRSNSNQPQHF. The CDR3 DNA reads as TGTGCCAGCAGCCGCAGATCTAATAGCAATCAGCCCCAGCATTTT.

The chain links TRBV29-1 to TRBJ1-2; D is uncertain. CDR1 is SQVTM and CDR2 is ANQGSEA in the germline V gene. The CDR3 has 9 amino acids. V shed 6 bases and J shed 12 bases, with 11 bases lying between them. The chain's CDR3 is CSVGGRHTF. In DNA form, the CDR3 reads TGCAGCGTGGGAGGGCGCCACACCTTC.

The CDR3, as DNA: TGTGCCAGCAGGACGTGGGGGACAGATACGCAGTATTTT. Protein product: CASRTWGTDTQYF. The chain uses TRBV28 and TRBJ2-3; D may correspond to TRBD1 or TRBD2 (5 bases each). Trimming shortened V by 6 bases and J by 3 bases, and 10 bases separated the two germline ends. There are 13 residues in the CDR3. CDR1 MDHEN and CDR2 SYDVKM come from the germline V gene.

In this sample, this clone turned up a few times. This chain connects TRBV11-2 to TRBJ2-7; TRBD1 matches 11 bases. V gave up 5 bases and J gave up 0 bases; unmatched junction bases: 12. This CDR3 has 18 amino acids. Germline loops: CDR1 SGHAT, CDR2 FQNNGV. The CDR3 reads CASSAVGRDRGTSYEQYF. In DNA, the CDR3 is TGTGCCAGCAGCGCAGTTGGCCGGGACAGGGGGACCTCCTACGAGCAGTACTTC.

V gene TRBV6-5 combines with J gene TRBJ1-1; TRBD1 agrees at 7 bases. CDR1 MNHEY and CDR2 SVGAGI come from the germline V gene. The CDR3 has 15 amino acids. V was pared by 7 bases and J by 0 bases, with 8 bases of the junction left unmatched. The CDR3 here is CASKSQGTVNTEAFF. The CDR3 bases are TGTGCCAGCAAAAGTCAGGGGACAGTGAACACTGAAGCTTTCTTT.

The chain uses TRBV28 and TRBJ1-2; TRBD1 might be the D (6 bases). V was trimmed by 2 bases and J by 4 bases, leaving 17 bases between them. CDR3 size: 16 residues. The V gene's germline CDR1 is MDHEN and CDR2 SYDVKM. The CDR3 DNA is TGTGCCAGCAGTTTACCCAAGCTAGGGGGAGTCTATGGCTACACCTTC. Its translation: CASSLPKLGGVYGYTF.

The CDR3 DNA reads TGTGCCAGCACCACAGCACGGCGCGGGGCCACCTACAATGAGCAGTTCTTC. Residues: CASTTARRGATYNEQFF. The chain is built from TRBV2 and TRBJ2-1; D possibly corresponds to TRBD2 (6 bases). Looked up from germline, CDR1 is SNHLY and CDR2 is FYNNEI. The ends were cut back, 7 bases at V and 2 bases at J, with 21 bases in the middle. The CDR3 sequence is 17 residues long. Full variable domain (missing parts from reference TRBV2 and TRBJ2-1): EPEVTQTPSHQVTQMGQEVILRCVPISNHLYFYWYRQILGQKVEFLVSFYNNEISEKSEIFDDQFSVERPDGSNFTLKIRSTKLEDSAMYFCASTTARRGATYNEQFFGPGTRLTVL.

This clone was detected once. The rearrangement links TRBV19 to TRBJ1-5, with TRBD1 identical over 11 bases. V shed 4 bases, J shed 6 bases, and the junction held 5 bases outside the gene matches. Germline lookup yields CDR1 LNHDA and CDR2 SQIVND (reference sequence). There are 15 residues in the CDR3. Here the CDR3 reads CASSNPGQGGQPQHF. CDR3 nucleotide sequence: TGTGCCAGTAGTAATCCGGGACAGGGGGGTCAGCCCCAGCATTTT. Full variable domain (outside the CDR3, taken from reference TRBV19 and TRBJ1-5): DGGITQSPKYLFRKEGQNVTLSCEQNLNHDAMYWYRQDPGQGLRLIYYSQIVNDFQKGDIAEGYSVSREKKESFPLTVTSAQKNPTAFYLCASSNPGQGGQPQHFGDGTRLSIL.

The chain is built from TRBV30 and TRBJ2-3, with a weak D call TRBD2 (7 bases). Germline V gene data show CDR1 as GTSNPN and CDR2 as SVGIG (reference sequence). This CDR3 has 12 amino acids. Trimming removed 5 bases from V and 5 bases from J, with 11 bases in between. CDR3 in amino acids: CAWEGGRDTQYF. For the CDR3, the DNA is TGTGCCTGGGAGGGGGGGAGAGATACGCAGTATTTT.

The V call is TRBV6-6, the J call TRBJ2-7, with D unresolved. Germline V CDR1 and CDR2: MNHNY, SVGAGI (reference sequence). Deletions cut 8 bases from V and 3 bases from J, with 14 bases between. The CDR3 sequence is 13 residues long. The CDR3 loop is CASSTTPVYEQYF. In nucleotides, the CDR3 is TGTGCCAGCTCGACCACCCCAGTCTACGAGCAGTACTTC.

This clone was detected only once. The V gene is TRBV5-1, the J gene TRBJ2-7; tentative D call: TRBD1 (6 bases). Deletions cut 0 bases from V and 6 bases from J, with 16 bases between. The CDR3 extends over 15 amino acids. CDR1 is SGHRS and CDR2 is YFSETQ in the germline V gene. CDR3 loop: CASSLESRTVSEQYF. The CDR3 bases are TGCGCCAGCAGCTTGGAGTCACGGACAGTCAGCGAGCAGTACTTC.

This clone came up once. The gene calls are TRBV7-8 and TRBJ1-2, with D perhaps TRBD1 (5 bases). Germline V gives CDR1 SGHVS, CDR2 FQNEAQ. Trimming removed 0 bases from V and 7 bases from J, with 18 bases in between. The CDR3 contains 16 residues. The CDR3 DNA follows: TGTGCCAGCAGCTTAGCGCCGGCAGGGCGAGGGTTTGGCTACACCTTC. This translates into CASSLAPAGRGFGYTF.

The chain carries TRBV5-1 and TRBJ2-2; D assignment may be TRBD1 or TRBD2 (5 bases each). The CDR3 contains 15 residues. Germline V gene data show CDR1 as SGHRS and CDR2 as YFSETQ. The germline V and J ends were trimmed by 2 bases and 4 bases, with 12 bases remaining between them. The CDR3 reads CASSLRQGATGELFF. The CDR3 nucleotides are TGCGCCAGCAGCTTACGGCAGGGAGCCACCGGGGAGCTGTTTTTT.

About this clone: The germline gene is not matched at one end of the junction; a read error may be the cause. The chain carries TRBV5-4 and TRBJ1-5; possibly TRBD1 for D (6 bases). CDR3 length: 14 amino acids. Germline assignment: CDR1 SGHNT and CDR2 YYREEE (reference sequence). The CDR3 is CTSSEQGTRQPQHF. CDR3 DNA: TGTACCAGCAGCGAACAGGGAACTCGGCAGCCCCAGCATTTT.

The chain uses TRBV4-1 and TRBJ2-5, with a possible D match to TRBD1 (5 bases). CDR1 is MGHRA and CDR2 is YSYEKL in the germline V gene. The CDR3 has 14 residues. V lost 4 bases to trimming and J lost 0 bases, with 9 bases between them. The CDR3 DNA reads as TGCGCCAGCAGCCTTCGACAGAACCAAGAGACCCAGTACTTC. It codes for CASSLRQNQETQYF.

The J gene is TRBJ1-1, the V gene TRBV6-5; D is unresolved. V dropped 2 bases and J dropped 5 bases, with 9 bases sitting between them. CDR3 length: 13 residues. Germline V gene sequence: CDR1 MNHEY, CDR2 SVGAGI. The CDR3 DNA reads TGTGCCAGCAGTTACACCCTTCGGACTGAAGCTTTCTTT. Translation: CASSYTLRTEAFF.